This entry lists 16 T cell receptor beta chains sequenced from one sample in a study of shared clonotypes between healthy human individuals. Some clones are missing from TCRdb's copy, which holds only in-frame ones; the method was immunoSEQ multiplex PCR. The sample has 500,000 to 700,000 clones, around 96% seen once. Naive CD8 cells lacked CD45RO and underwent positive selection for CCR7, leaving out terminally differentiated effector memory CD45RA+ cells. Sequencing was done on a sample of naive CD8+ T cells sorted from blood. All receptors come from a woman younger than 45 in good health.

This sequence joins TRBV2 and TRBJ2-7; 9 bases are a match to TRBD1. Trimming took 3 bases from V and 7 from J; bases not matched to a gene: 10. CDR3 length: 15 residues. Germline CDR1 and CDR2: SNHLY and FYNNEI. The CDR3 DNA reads TGTGCCAGCAGTGATCCGGGACAGGGACAATGGGAGCAGTACTTC. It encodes CASSDPGQGQWEQYF.

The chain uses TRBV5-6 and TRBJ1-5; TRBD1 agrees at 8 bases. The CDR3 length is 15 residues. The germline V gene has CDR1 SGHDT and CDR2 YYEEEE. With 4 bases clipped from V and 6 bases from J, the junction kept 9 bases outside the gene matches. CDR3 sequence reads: CASSVGTGLSQPQHF. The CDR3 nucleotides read TGTGCCAGCAGCGTGGGGACAGGCCTTAGTCAGCCCCAGCATTTT.

The CDR3 loop reads CASTHRGGSYEQYF. DNA for the CDR3: TGTGCCAGCACCCATAGGGGAGGCTCCTACGAGCAGTACTTC. This chain uses TRBV11-2 with TRBJ2-5; maybe TRBD2 (6 bases). The J call may not be correct, given that the DNA end is closer to TRBJ2-7. This CDR3 is 14 amino acids long. Germline assignment: CDR1 SGHAT and CDR2 FQNNGV.

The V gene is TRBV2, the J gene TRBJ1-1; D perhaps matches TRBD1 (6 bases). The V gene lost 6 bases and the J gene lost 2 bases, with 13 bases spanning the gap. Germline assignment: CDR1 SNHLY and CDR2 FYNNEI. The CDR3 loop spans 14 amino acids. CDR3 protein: CASSRRGTNTEAFF. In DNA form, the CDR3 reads TGTGCCAGCAGCCGCAGGGGAACTAACACTGAAGCTTTCTTT.

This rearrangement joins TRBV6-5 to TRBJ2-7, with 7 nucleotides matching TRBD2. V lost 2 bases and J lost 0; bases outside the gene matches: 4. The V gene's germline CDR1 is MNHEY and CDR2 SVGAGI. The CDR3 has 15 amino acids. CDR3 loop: CASSYMAGVSYEQYF. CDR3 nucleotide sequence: TGTGCCAGCAGTTACATGGCGGGAGTCTCCTACGAGCAGTACTTC.

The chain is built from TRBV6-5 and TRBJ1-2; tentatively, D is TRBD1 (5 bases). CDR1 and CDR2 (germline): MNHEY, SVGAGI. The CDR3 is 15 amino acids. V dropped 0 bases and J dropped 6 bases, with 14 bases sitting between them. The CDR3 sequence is CASSYSSWGGNGYTF. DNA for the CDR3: TGTGCCAGCAGTTACTCGAGTTGGGGCGGCAATGGCTACACCTTC.

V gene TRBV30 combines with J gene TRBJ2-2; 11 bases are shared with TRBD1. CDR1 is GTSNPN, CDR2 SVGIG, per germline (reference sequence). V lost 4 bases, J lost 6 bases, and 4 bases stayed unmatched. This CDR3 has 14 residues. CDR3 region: CAWTWTGGSGELFF. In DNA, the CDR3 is TGTGCCTGGACCTGGACAGGGGGCTCCGGGGAGCTGTTTTTT.

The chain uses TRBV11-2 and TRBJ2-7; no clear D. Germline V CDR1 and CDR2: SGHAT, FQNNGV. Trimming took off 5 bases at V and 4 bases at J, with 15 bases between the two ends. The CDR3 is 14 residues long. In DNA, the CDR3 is TGTGCCAGCAGCCCCGGGCTAGTCCTGTACGAGCAGTACTTC. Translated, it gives CASSPGLVLYEQYF.

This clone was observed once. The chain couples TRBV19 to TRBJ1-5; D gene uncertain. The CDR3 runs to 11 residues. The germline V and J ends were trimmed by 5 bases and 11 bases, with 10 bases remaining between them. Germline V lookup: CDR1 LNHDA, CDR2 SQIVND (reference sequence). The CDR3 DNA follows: TGTGCCAGTAGTCGCATCGGGTCCCAGCATTTT. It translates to CASSRIGSQHF.

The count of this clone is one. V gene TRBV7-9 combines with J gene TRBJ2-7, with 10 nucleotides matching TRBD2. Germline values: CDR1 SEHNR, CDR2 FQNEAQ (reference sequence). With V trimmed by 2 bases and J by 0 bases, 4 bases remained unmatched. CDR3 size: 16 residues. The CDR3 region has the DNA TGTGCCAGCAGCTTAACTAGCGGGGCGAGCTCCTACGAGCAGTACTTC. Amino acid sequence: CASSLTSGASSYEQYF. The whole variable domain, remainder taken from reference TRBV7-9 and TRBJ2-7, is DTGVSQNPRHKITKRGQNVTFRCDPISEHNRLYWYRQTLGQGPEFLTYFQNEAQLEKSRLLSDRFSAERPKGSFSTLEIQRTEQGDSAMYLCASSLTSGASSYEQYFGPGTRLTVT.

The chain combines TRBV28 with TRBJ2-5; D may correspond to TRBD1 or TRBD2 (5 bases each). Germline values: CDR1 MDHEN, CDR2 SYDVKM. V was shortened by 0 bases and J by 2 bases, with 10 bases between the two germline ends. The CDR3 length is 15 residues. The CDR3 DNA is TGTGCCAGCAGTTTATGGGGGACGGTACAAGAGACCCAGTACTTC. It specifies CASSLWGTVQETQYF.

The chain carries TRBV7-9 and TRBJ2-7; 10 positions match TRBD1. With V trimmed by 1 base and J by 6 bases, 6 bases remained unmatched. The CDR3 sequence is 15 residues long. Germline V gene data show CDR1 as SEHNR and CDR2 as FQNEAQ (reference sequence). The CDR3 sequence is CASSLETGGMVEQYF. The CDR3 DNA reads TGTGCCAGCAGCTTAGAGACAGGGGGCATGGTCGAGCAGTACTTC.

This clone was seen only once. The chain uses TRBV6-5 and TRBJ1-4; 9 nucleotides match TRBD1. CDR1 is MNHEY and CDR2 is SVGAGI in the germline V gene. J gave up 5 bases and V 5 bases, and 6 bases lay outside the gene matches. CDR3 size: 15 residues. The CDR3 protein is CASSILQGANEKLFF. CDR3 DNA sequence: TGTGCCAGCAGTATATTACAGGGGGCGAATGAAAAACTGTTTTTT.

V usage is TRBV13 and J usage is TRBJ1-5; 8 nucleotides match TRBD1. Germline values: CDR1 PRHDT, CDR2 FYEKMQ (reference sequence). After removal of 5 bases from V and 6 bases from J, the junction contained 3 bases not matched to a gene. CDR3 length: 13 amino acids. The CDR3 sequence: CASSQGQGQPQHF. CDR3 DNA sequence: TGTGCCAGCAGCCAAGGACAGGGTCAGCCCCAGCATTTT.

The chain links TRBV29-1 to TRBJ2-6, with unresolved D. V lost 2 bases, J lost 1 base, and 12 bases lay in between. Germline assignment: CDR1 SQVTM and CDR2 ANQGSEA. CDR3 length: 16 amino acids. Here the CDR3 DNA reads TGCAGCGTTGAAACATTCACCGGTTCTGGGGCCAACGTCCTGACTTTC. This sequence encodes CSVETFTGSGANVLTF.

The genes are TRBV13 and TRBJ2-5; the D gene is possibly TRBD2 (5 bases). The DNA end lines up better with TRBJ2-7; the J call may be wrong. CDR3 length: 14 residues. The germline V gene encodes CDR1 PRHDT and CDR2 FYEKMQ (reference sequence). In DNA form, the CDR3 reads TGTGCCAGCAGCTTAGGGAGAGGGCTTGGCGAGCAGTACTTC. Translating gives CASSLGRGLGEQYF.